Following are 27 T cell receptor beta chains from one sample sequenced in a study of vaccination and CD4 T cells after COVID-19. Sequence data for DNA of cultured CD4+ T cells were generated by the Oncomine TCR Beta short-read assay. TCRdb re-called the PCR reads through MiXCR, storing one row per CDR3 protein. The data show 1,000 or so distinct CDR3 sequences, approximately 15% seen once. These receptors have no known antigen. Treatment meaning: approximately 9-day PBMC culture with coronavirus spike peptide pools or control peptides (ViraFEST assay). From the unexposed donor, CD4+ T cells were collected ahead of the COVID-19 pandemic (2011-2018). Sequencing was carried out using CD4+ T cells from blood, cultured in vitro. These receptors originate from a human donor in good health.

Relative to its sample, this clonotype is medium-sized (0.01 to 0.1%). This chain connects TRBV7-9 to TRBJ2-3; 10 bases are a match to TRBD2. This CDR3 spans 16 amino acids. Germline lookup yields CDR1 SEHNR and CDR2 FQNEAQ (reference sequence). The trim removed 2 bases at V and 3 bases at J, leaving 5 bases unmatched. In nucleotides, the CDR3 is TGTGCCAGCAGCTTAATTGGTAGCGGGAGGACAGATACGCAGTATTTT. Its translation: CASSLIGSGRTDTQYF. Supplemented by reference TRBV7-9 and TRBJ2-3, the full variable domain reads DTGVSQNPRHKITKRGQNVTFRCDPISEHNRLYWYRQTLGQGPEFLTYFQNEAQLEKSRLLSDRFSAERPKGSFSTLEIQRTEQGDSAMYLCASSLIGSGRTDTQYFGPGTRLTVL.

This clonotype ranks as large. The chain links TRBV9 to TRBJ2-5, with 9 bases lining up with TRBD1. The CDR3 consists of 17 residues. Germline V gives CDR1 SGDLS, CDR2 YYNGEE. After removal of 0 bases from V and 4 bases from J, the junction contained 10 bases not matched to a gene. The CDR3 DNA reads as TGTGCCAGCAGCGTAGCGACCGTCCCGGGACAGGGAGAGACCCAGTACTTC. It is translated as CASSVATVPGQGETQYF.

This clonotype is classed as medium-sized. The chain joins TRBV6-1 to TRBJ1-5, with D possibly being TRBD1 (5 bases). The CDR3 extends over 13 amino acids. Germline loops: CDR1 MNHNS, CDR2 SASEGT. V was pared by 7 bases and J by 1 base, with 8 bases between. Here the CDR3 reads CASMRGSNQPQHF. The CDR3 bases are TGTGCCAGCATGCGGGGCAGCAATCAGCCCCAGCATTTT.

The V call is TRBV5-4, the J call TRBJ2-4, with 13 positions matching TRBD2. The junction had 11 bases not matched to a gene; V was cut back by 4 bases and J by 10 bases. The CDR3 runs to 16 residues. From germline, CDR1 is SGHNT and CDR2 YYREEE (reference sequence). The CDR3 is CASSPGGTSGDGIQYF. The CDR3, as DNA: TGTGCCAGCAGCCCGGGAGGGACTAGCGGGGATGGGATTCAGTACTTC.

This clonotype showed up just a few times. The chain joins TRBV2 to TRBJ2-3; D gene unclear. Germline CDR1 reads SNHLY; CDR2 reads FYNNEI. The CDR3 has 14 amino acids. Trimming pared 0 bases from V and 1 base from J, leaving 5 bases between. CDR3 loop: CASSEAARTDTQYF. In DNA, the CDR3 is TGTGCCAGCAGTGAAGCGGCTCGCACAGATACGCAGTATTTT.

This clonotype is labeled large. The chain recombines TRBV6-2 or TRBV6-3 with TRBJ1-6, with D perhaps TRBD1 (5 bases). The germline gives CDR1 MNHEY, CDR2 SVGEGT. Trimming took off 5 bases at V and 10 bases at J, with 12 bases between the two ends. The CDR3 consists of 13 residues. The CDR3 here is CASSPQGESPLHF. As DNA, the CDR3 is TGTGCCAGCAGTCCTCAAGGGGAATCACCCCTCCACTTT.

The table lists this clonotype with a few counts. The gene calls are TRBV27 and TRBJ2-5; 9 bases agree with TRBD2. After removal of 6 bases from V and 0 bases from J, the junction contained 11 bases not matched to a gene. Per the germline V gene, CDR1 is MNHEY and CDR2 is SMNVEV (reference sequence). This CDR3 has 17 amino acids. CDR3 coding DNA: TGTGCCAGCAGCATGCGATTAGCGGGGGTTGACCAAGAGACCCAGTACTTC. Amino acid sequence: CASSMRLAGVDQETQYF.

This clonotype came up a few times. This rearrangement joins TRBV4-2 to TRBJ2-1; 12 nucleotides agree with TRBD2. Trimming cost V 0 bases and J 3 bases; bases outside gene matches: 3. The CDR3 consists of 17 residues. Germline V CDR1 and CDR2: LGHNA, YNFKEQ. The CDR3 loop is CASSQDLLAGGYNEQFF. The CDR3 coding sequence is TGTGCCAGCAGCCAAGACCTACTAGCGGGAGGCTACAATGAGCAGTTCTTC.

This clonotype was counted only a few times. The genes are TRBV6-1 and TRBJ2-3; 9 bases align to TRBD1. With V trimmed by 6 bases and J by 4 bases, 8 bases remained unmatched. This CDR3 spans 15 amino acids. Germline-derived CDR1 and CDR2 are MNHNS and SASEGT. This CDR3 reads CASRRTGARPDTQYF. Here the CDR3 DNA reads TGTGCCAGCAGGCGGACAGGGGCCCGCCCAGATACGCAGTATTTT.

The chain recombines TRBV5-5 with TRBJ2-7, with 7 positions matching TRBD2. Trimming took 0 bases from V and 7 from J; bases not matched to a gene: 1. From germline, CDR1 is SGHKS and CDR2 YYEKEE (reference sequence). CDR3 length: 12 residues. The CDR3 sequence: CASSLVGGEQYF. Here the CDR3 DNA reads TGTGCCAGCAGCTTGGTGGGAGGGGAGCAGTACTTC.

This chain links TRBV27 with TRBJ2-1, with D unclear. The CDR3 has 14 residues. Germline values: CDR1 MNHEY, CDR2 SMNVEV (reference sequence). The V end was cut by 5 bases, the J end by 8 bases, with 16 bases between. The CDR3 region has the DNA TGTGCCAGCAGTCCACTCGGGTCTACGGATGAGCAGTTCTTC. It codes for CASSPLGSTDEQFF.

The gene calls are TRBV6-2 or TRBV6-3 and TRBJ1-5; D perhaps matches TRBD1 (5 bases). The CDR3 has 17 residues. Germline lookup yields CDR1 MNHEY and CDR2 SVGEGT. Trimming pared 5 bases from V and 2 bases from J, leaving 19 bases between. The chain's CDR3 is CASSRPTRAAGNQPQHF. The CDR3 DNA reads as TGTGCCAGCAGTCGACCCACCAGGGCCGCGGGCAATCAGCCCCAGCATTTT.

This clonotype was observed a few times. The chain has TRBV5-1 and TRBJ2-7; the match to TRBD2 covers 9 bases. This CDR3 region has 16 residues. The V gene's germline CDR1 is SGHRS and CDR2 YFSETQ. The trim removed 0 bases at V and 5 bases at J, leaving 9 bases unmatched. In DNA form, the CDR3 reads TGCGCCAGCAGCTTGGGCGGGAGGGCCGGAGGGAACGAGCAGTACTTC. It translates to CASSLGGRAGGNEQYF.

By its share, this clonotype is medium-sized (0.01 to 0.1%). The chain has TRBV7-9 and TRBJ2-2; 9 nucleotides align to TRBD1. V trimming: 5 bases; J trimming: 3 bases; junction bases outside the gene matches: 1. From germline, CDR1 is SEHNR and CDR2 FQNEAQ (reference sequence). This CDR3 is 14 amino acids long. The CDR3 region is CASSRQGDTGELFF. The CDR3 DNA follows: TGTGCCAGCAGCCGACAGGGGGACACCGGGGAGCTGTTTTTT.

To note about this clonotype: A single base separates this from a much larger clone, so it may be a read error. This chain links TRBV7-9 with TRBJ2-3; possibly TRBD1 or TRBD2 for D (6 bases each). CDR1 is SEHNR, CDR2 FQNEAQ, per germline (reference sequence). Deletions cut 1 base from V and 2 bases from J, with 10 bases between. The CDR3 length is 15 residues. As DNA, the CDR3 is TGTGCCAGCAGCTTAGGAGGGGGGCTCACAGATACGCAGTATTTT. This translates into CASSLGGGLTDTQYF.

This chain connects TRBV6-1 to TRBJ2-7; no clear D. The germline V gene has CDR1 MNHNS and CDR2 SASEGT. This CDR3 spans 11 amino acids. V lost 1 base and J 6 bases, leaving 4 bases between the germline ends. CDR3 DNA sequence: TGTGCCAGCAGTGAAGGCGGCGAGCAGTACTTC. Protein product: CASSEGGEQYF.

This clonotype was counted only a few times. This chain uses TRBV15 with TRBJ1-4, with D maybe TRBD1 (5 bases). Germline loops: CDR1 LNHNV, CDR2 YYDKDF (reference sequence). The CDR3 runs 15 residues. The V end lost 5 bases, the J end lost 3 bases, and 13 bases lay between the germline ends. CDR3 protein: CATSSQGAPNEKLFF. The CDR3 coding sequence is TGTGCCACCAGCTCTCAGGGCGCGCCTAATGAAAAACTGTTTTTT.

In this sample, this clonotype turned up a few times. The V gene is TRBV18, the J gene TRBJ1-5, with 9 bases fitting TRBD1. Germline loops: CDR1 KGHSH, CDR2 LQKENI. CDR3 length: 14 residues. The ends lost 2 bases at V and 4 bases at J; junction bases unmatched: 0. The CDR3 here is CASSPGQGNQPQHF. CDR3 DNA sequence: TGTGCCAGCTCACCAGGACAGGGGAATCAGCCCCAGCATTTT.

This chain connects TRBV11-2 to TRBJ1-6; D is unresolved. Trimming shortened V by 5 bases and J by 0 bases, and 11 bases separated the two germline ends. Germline V gene lookup returns CDR1 SGHAT and CDR2 FQNNGV. The CDR3 covers 16 residues. The CDR3 region is CASSRDLSSYNSPLHF. The CDR3 DNA reads TGTGCCAGCAGCCGAGACTTGAGCTCCTATAATTCACCCCTCCACTTT.

On this clonotype itself: This could be a read error, since a much larger clone is one nucleotide away. The V gene is TRBV7-3, the J gene TRBJ2-5; D gene ambiguous. This CDR3 comprises 13 residues. Germline assignment: CDR1 SGHTA and CDR2 FQGTGA. The CDR3 spells CAISLGGWETQYF. CDR3 in DNA: TGTGCCATCAGCTTAGGTGGTTGGGAGACCCAGTACTTC.

The chain couples TRBV16 to TRBJ2-3; D remains unclear. V was shortened by 0 bases and J by 4 bases, with 11 bases between the two germline ends. The CDR3 has 15 residues. Germline-derived CDR1 and CDR2 are KGHSY and FQNENV. This chain's CDR3 is CASSQSRSVADTQYF. The CDR3 DNA sequence: TGTGCCAGCAGCCAATCAAGGTCAGTCGCAGATACGCAGTATTTT.

This sequence joins TRBV9 and TRBJ2-3; D remains ambiguous. The CDR3 is made up of 15 amino acids. The germline gives CDR1 SGDLS, CDR2 YYNGEE. The V gene lost 3 bases and the J gene lost 0 bases, with 11 bases spanning the gap. CDR3 DNA sequence: TGTGCCAGCAGCGCAGAGCCGACTAGCACAGATACGCAGTATTTT. Residues: CASSAEPTSTDTQYF.

This clonotype was observed a handful of times. The rearrangement links TRBV7-8 to TRBJ2-7, with 9 bases aligning to TRBD1. The CDR3 runs to 17 residues. Per germline, CDR1 SGHVS and CDR2 FQNEAQ. V trimming: 2 bases; J trimming: 4 bases; junction bases outside the gene matches: 12. The CDR3 bases are TGTGCCAGCAGCTTACCGACAGGGGGTACCCCGAGTTACGAGCAGTACTTC. This codes for CASSLPTGGTPSYEQYF.

The chain carries TRBV5-1 and TRBJ2-7; 8 nucleotides agree with TRBD1. The V gene's germline CDR1 is SGHRS and CDR2 YFSETQ. Trimming took 0 bases from V and 2 from J; bases not matched to a gene: 1. The CDR3 extends over 14 amino acids. The CDR3 sequence is CASSLGTGPYEQYF. The CDR3 DNA reads TGCGCCAGCAGCTTGGGGACAGGGCCCTACGAGCAGTACTTC.

This clonotype is medium-sized in the sample. The CDR3 DNA follows: TGTGCCAGCAGCAGGGGACTAGCAGTAATAGAGACCCAGTACTTC. Translated: CASSRGLAVIETQYF. The chain carries TRBV7-9 and TRBJ2-5; 9 bases are a match to TRBD2. Germline loops: CDR1 SEHNR, CDR2 FQNEAQ (reference sequence). The CDR3 has 15 amino acids. V trimming: 5 bases; J trimming: 4 bases; junction bases outside the gene matches: 8. The whole variable domain, remainder taken from reference TRBV7-9 and TRBJ2-5, is DTGVSQNPRHKITKRGQNVTFRCDPISEHNRLYWYRQTLGQGPEFLTYFQNEAQLEKSRLLSDRFSAERPKGSFSTLEIQRTEQGDSAMYLCASSRGLAVIETQYFGPGTRLLVL.

The chain joins TRBV2 to TRBJ1-2; D is uncertain. The germline V and J ends were trimmed by 7 bases and 4 bases, with 7 bases remaining between them. There are 11 residues in the CDR3. The germline V gene encodes CDR1 SNHLY and CDR2 FYNNEI. The CDR3 is CASMAGYGYTF. CDR3 nucleotides: TGTGCCAGCATGGCAGGCTATGGCTACACCTTC.

The V and J genes are TRBV9 and TRBJ2-2; D perhaps matches TRBD1 (5 bases). Germline CDR1 reads SGDLS; CDR2 reads YYNGEE. This CDR3 region has 14 residues. Trimming took 5 bases from V and 2 from J, leaving 10 bases between them. The CDR3 coding sequence is TGTGCCAGCAGAAAGGACACCAACACCGGGGAGCTGTTTTTT. Its translation is CASRKDTNTGELFF.